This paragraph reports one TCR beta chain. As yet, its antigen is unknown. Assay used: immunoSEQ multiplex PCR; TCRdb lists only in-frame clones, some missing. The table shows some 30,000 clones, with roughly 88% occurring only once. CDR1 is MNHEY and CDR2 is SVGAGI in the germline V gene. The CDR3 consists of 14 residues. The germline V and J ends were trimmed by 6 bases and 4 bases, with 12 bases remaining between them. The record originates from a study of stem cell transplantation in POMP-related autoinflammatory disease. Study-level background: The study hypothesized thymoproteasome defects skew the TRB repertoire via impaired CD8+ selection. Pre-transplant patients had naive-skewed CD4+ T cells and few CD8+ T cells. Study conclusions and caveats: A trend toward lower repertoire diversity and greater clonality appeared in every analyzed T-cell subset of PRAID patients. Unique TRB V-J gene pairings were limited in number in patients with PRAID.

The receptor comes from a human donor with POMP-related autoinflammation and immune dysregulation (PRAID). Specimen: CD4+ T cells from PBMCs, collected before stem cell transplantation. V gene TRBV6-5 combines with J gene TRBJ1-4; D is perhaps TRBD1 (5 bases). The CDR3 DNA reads TGTGCCAGCAGGGAGAAGGGGTATAATGAAAAACTGTTTTTT. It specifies CASREKGYNEKLFF.